The 27 T cell receptor beta chains given below trace back to one sample, sequenced in a study of blood T cell repertoires in COVID-19 (dated by TCRdb to 2019 to 2021). The library was generated by the immunoSEQ multiplex PCR assay. TCRdb retrieved this table from immuneACCESS and kept in-frame rearrangements only. Not all clones are present; in checked studies, unresolved V genes account for under half, and no reason is known for the remainder. Here the sample has hundreds of thousands of clones; around 87% occur a single time. The ten largest account for about 2.5% of the sample. The specimen was peripheral blood. These receptors all stem from a woman aged 55-70 years with COVID-19, enrolled during active disease.

This chain joins TRBV6-5 and TRBJ1-3; D gene ambiguous. With 0 bases removed from V and 3 bases from J, the gap between germline ends came to 9 bases. Germline CDR1 MNHEY, CDR2 SVGAGI. The CDR3 is 15 residues long. As DNA, the CDR3 is TGTGCCAGCAGTTACTCGGGCAGCTTTGGAAACACCATATATTTT. Residues: CASSYSGSFGNTIYF.

This chain uses TRBV7-9 with TRBJ1-1; a possible D gene is TRBD1 (5 bases). Trimming took off 2 bases at V and 1 base at J, with 11 bases between the two ends. The V gene's germline CDR1 is SEHNR and CDR2 FQNEAQ (reference sequence). The CDR3 totals 15 residues. The CDR3 bases are TGTGCCAGCAGCTTAAGGCAGACAGAGAACACTGAAGCTTTCTTT. This codes for CASSLRQTENTEAFF. Drawing the rest from reference TRBV7-9 and TRBJ1-1, the complete variable domain is DTGVSQNPRHKITKRGQNVTFRCDPISEHNRLYWYRQTLGQGPEFLTYFQNEAQLEKSRLLSDRFSAERPKGSFSTLEIQRTEQGDSAMYLCASSLRQTENTEAFFGQGTRLTVV.

J is TRBJ2-1 and V is TRBV11-3; 7 nucleotides align to TRBD1. Germline CDR1 is SGHNT and CDR2 is YENEEA. This CDR3 has 12 amino acids. V shed 5 bases, J shed 8 bases, and the junction held 3 bases outside the gene matches. The CDR3: CASSDRVHEQFF. CDR3 nucleotide sequence: TGTGCCAGCAGCGACAGGGTGCATGAGCAGTTCTTC.

This chain joins TRBV11-2 and TRBJ2-3, with 8 bases matching TRBD1. The CDR3 covers 16 residues. From germline, CDR1 is SGHAT and CDR2 FQNNGV. J was trimmed by 7 bases and V by 5 bases; bases with no gene match: 14. The CDR3: CASSAWSGQEVNTQYF. The CDR3 DNA follows: TGTGCCAGCAGCGCGTGGTCGGGACAGGAGGTTAATACGCAGTATTTT. Based on the CDR3 plus reference TRBV11-2 and TRBJ2-3, the full variable domain is EAGVAQSPRYKIIEKRQSVAFWCNPISGHATLYWYQQILGQGPKLLIQFQNNGVVDDSQLPKDRFSAERLKGVDSTLKIQPAKLEDSAVYLCASSAWSGQEVNTQYFGPGTRLTVL.

V gene TRBV24-1 combines with J gene TRBJ2-3; perhaps TRBD1 as D (5 bases). The V end was cut by 4 bases, the J end by 6 bases, with 7 bases between. CDR1 is KGHDR and CDR2 is SFDVKD in the germline V gene. The CDR3 runs 12 residues. The CDR3 DNA is TGTGCCACCAGTGACTCAGGGGATACGCAGTATTTT. This encodes CATSDSGDTQYF.

The chain links TRBV5-5 to TRBJ1-1; D gene uncertain. This CDR3 comprises 13 residues. V was trimmed by 2 bases and J by 5 bases, leaving 10 bases between them. Germline CDR1 SGHKS, CDR2 YYEKEE (reference sequence). The CDR3 loop is CASSLSRVTEAFF. DNA for the CDR3: TGTGCCAGCAGCTTAAGTCGGGTGACTGAAGCTTTCTTT.

This clone has only one observation. J is TRBJ2-1 and V is TRBV19; TRBD2 aligns across 9 bases. Germline CDR1 LNHDA, CDR2 SQIVND (reference sequence). The CDR3 loop spans 16 amino acids. V shed 0 bases, J shed 1 base, and the junction held 1 base outside the gene matches. The DNA of the CDR3 is TGTGCCAGTAGTATAGATAGCGGGGGTTCCTACAATGAGCAGTTCTTC. This encodes CASSIDSGGSYNEQFF.

Comments on this clone: At the DNA level, this CDR3 is encoded by other sequences in the same sample as well. V gene TRBV5-1 combines with J gene TRBJ1-5, with a tentative D call TRBD1 (6 bases). Trimming took off 0 bases at V and 6 bases at J, with 10 bases between the two ends. The CDR3 totals 14 residues. CDR1 and CDR2 from the germline V gene are SGHRS and YFSETQ. The CDR3 reads CASSLGGPGQPQHF. CDR3 in DNA: TGCGCCAGCAGCTTGGGGGGGCCCGGTCAGCCCCAGCATTTT.

The chain combines TRBV2 with TRBJ2-2; 9 nucleotides line up with TRBD2. The CDR3 is 16 residues long. Germline trimming cut 7 bases from V and 1 base from J; bases unmatched to any gene: 7. Looked up from germline, CDR1 is SNHLY and CDR2 is FYNNEI. The CDR3 region has the DNA TGTGCCAGCACCCCGGGACTAGCTTTGAACACCGGGGAGCTGTTTTTT. Protein sequence: CASTPGLALNTGELFF. Combining the CDR3 with reference TRBV2 and TRBJ2-2 gives the whole variable domain EPEVTQTPSHQVTQMGQEVILRCVPISNHLYFYWYRQILGQKVEFLVSFYNNEISEKSEIFDDQFSVERPDGSNFTLKIRSTKLEDSAMYFCASTPGLALNTGELFFGEGSRLTVL.

The genes are TRBV19 and TRBJ2-2; no firm D call. This CDR3 region has 15 residues. The germline V and J ends were trimmed by 6 bases and 0 bases, with 11 bases remaining between them. Germline V CDR1 and CDR2: LNHDA, SQIVND (reference sequence). The DNA of the CDR3 is TGTGCCAGTAGGGTAGGAGATACGAACACCGGGGAGCTGTTTTTT. Amino acids: CASRVGDTNTGELFF.

The chain has TRBV6-5 and TRBJ2-1; 9 nucleotides line up with TRBD2. Germline assignment: CDR1 MNHEY and CDR2 SVGAGI. This CDR3 spans 14 amino acids. With V trimmed by 6 bases and J by 10 bases, 10 bases remained unmatched. CDR3 in amino acids: CASSLLAGKQEQFF. CDR3 coding DNA: TGTGCCAGCAGCCTACTAGCGGGTAAACAAGAGCAGTTCTTC.

The chain couples TRBV28 to TRBJ2-3, with D maybe TRBD2 (6 bases). CDR1 and CDR2 from the germline V gene are MDHEN and SYDVKM. The germline V and J ends were trimmed by 6 bases and 0 bases, with 10 bases remaining between them. The CDR3 runs to 14 residues. The CDR3 here is CASREGSSTDTQYF. CDR3 in DNA: TGTGCCAGCAGGGAGGGGTCTAGCACAGATACGCAGTATTTT.

The V call is TRBV19, the J call TRBJ2-2; TRBD1 matches 7 bases. The CDR3 consists of 14 residues. CDR1 is LNHDA, CDR2 SQIVND, per germline (reference sequence). The V segment lost 9 bases and the J segment 3 bases; nucleotides outside the gene matches: 7. The CDR3 DNA is TGTGCCAGCAGATCGGGACAGTACACCGGGGAGCTGTTTTTT. This codes for CASRSGQYTGELFF.

This clone was detected only a few times. The identical CDR3 is also encoded by other nucleotide sequences in the sample. The chain recombines TRBV6-5 with TRBJ1-5; TRBD1 agrees at 10 bases. The V gene's germline CDR1 is MNHEY and CDR2 SVGAGI. The CDR3 is 15 amino acids. V lost 5 bases, J lost 4 bases, and 5 bases stayed unmatched. The CDR3 is CASSRTGGSNQPQHF. The DNA of the CDR3 is TGTGCCAGCAGTAGGACAGGGGGATCGAATCAGCCCCAGCATTTT.

The V and J genes are TRBV9 and TRBJ2-3, with 11 bases that match TRBD2. The CDR3 totals 16 residues. The germline CDR1 and CDR2 sequences are SGDLS and YYNGEE. Trimming at V came to 2 bases and at J to 3 bases, leaving 5 bases not matched to a gene. CDR3 amino acids: CASSVIAGGPTDTQYF. The DNA for the CDR3 is TGTGCCAGCAGCGTCATAGCGGGGGGGCCGACAGATACGCAGTATTTT.

The CDR3 spells CASSQVSGVSTAKNIQYF. CDR3 nucleotides: TGTGCCAGCAGCCAAGTTTCGGGGGTTTCTACGGCCAAAAACATTCAGTACTTC. The chain combines TRBV3-1 (or the pseudogene TRBV3-2) with TRBJ2-4; TRBD2 is a possible D gene (6 bases). V was cut by 1 base and J by 1 base, with 17 bases left in between. CDR3 size: 18 residues. From germline, CDR1 is LGHDT and CDR2 YNNKEL (reference sequence).

The chain couples TRBV15 to TRBJ1-5, with TRBD1 identical over 8 bases. The trim removed 9 bases at V and 1 base at J, leaving 14 bases unmatched. Germline CDR1 is LNHNV and CDR2 is YYDKDF (reference sequence). The CDR3 is 17 amino acids. The CDR3 bases are TGTGCCACACGACAGTACACAGGGGGAACGAGCAATCAGCCCCAGCATTTT. The encoded protein is CATRQYTGGTSNQPQHF. Supplemented by reference TRBV15 and TRBJ1-5, the full variable domain reads DAMVIQNPRYQVTQFGKPVTLSCSQTLNHNVMYWYQQKSSQAPKLLFHYYDKDFNNEADTPDNFQSRRPNTSFCFLDIRSPGLGDTAMYLCATRQYTGGTSNQPQHFGDGTRLSIL.

The chain uses TRBV4-2 and TRBJ1-4; 9 bases are shared with TRBD1. After removal of 0 bases from V and 5 bases from J, the junction contained 7 bases not matched to a gene. CDR3 size: 17 residues. CDR1 and CDR2 (germline): LGHNA, YNFKEQ. The CDR3 protein is CASSQDAHGTGNEKLFF. CDR3 in DNA: TGTGCCAGCAGCCAAGACGCCCACGGGACAGGGAATGAAAAACTGTTTTTT.

The chain has TRBV6-5 and TRBJ1-2; 10 bases are a match to TRBD1. V was pared by 6 bases and J by 2 bases, with 6 bases of the junction left unmatched. The CDR3 extends over 15 amino acids. CDR1 is MNHEY and CDR2 is SVGAGI in the germline V gene. The CDR3 sequence: CASRPGQGSNYGYTF. In nucleotides, the CDR3 is TGTGCCAGCAGGCCGGGACAGGGGTCAAACTATGGCTACACCTTC.

The rearrangement uses TRBV7-3 and TRBJ2-7; D is ambiguous. V lost 3 bases and J lost 5, with 8 bases in between. The CDR3 sequence is 12 residues long. Germline assignment: CDR1 SGHTA and CDR2 FQGTGA. The CDR3 nucleotides read TGTGCCAGCAGCTTGGGCAGGCACGAGCAGTACTTC. Translating it yields CASSLGRHEQYF.

This CDR3 reads CASSPRRGYTF. The CDR3, as DNA: TGTGCCAGCTCTCCTCGGAGGGGCTACACCTTC. The chain is built from TRBV2 and TRBJ1-2; no definite D call. The CDR3 contains 11 residues. Trimming removed 8 bases from V and 8 bases from J, with 12 bases in between. Looked up from germline, CDR1 is SNHLY and CDR2 is FYNNEI.

This sequence joins TRBV5-1 and TRBJ1-2, with no clear D. CDR1 and CDR2 (germline): SGHRS, YFSETQ. The CDR3 has 13 residues. Trimming removed 0 bases at V and 8 bases at J, with 11 bases between. CDR3: CASSLVGGGGYTF. The CDR3 DNA reads as TGCGCCAGCAGCTTGGTAGGAGGTGGAGGCTACACCTTC.

The rearrangement links TRBV14 to TRBJ1-2; D unclear. The CDR3 loop spans 15 amino acids. Per germline, CDR1 SGHDN and CDR2 FVKESK. Trimming took off 1 base at V and 5 bases at J, with 14 bases between the two ends. The CDR3 spells CASSQGSSHGYGYTF. CDR3 coding DNA: TGTGCCAGCAGCCAAGGTTCATCTCACGGGTATGGCTACACCTTC.

This sequence joins TRBV19 and TRBJ1-6, with TRBD1 identical over 9 bases. This CDR3 region has 16 residues. CDR1 is LNHDA and CDR2 is SQIVND in the germline V gene (reference sequence). V trimming: 5 bases; J trimming: 10 bases; junction bases outside the gene matches: 12. The CDR3 sequence is CASSAPRQGVNSPLHF. CDR3 in DNA: TGTGCCAGTAGTGCCCCGAGACAGGGGGTCAACTCACCCCTCCACTTT. The complete variable domain, with remaining parts taken from reference TRBV19 and TRBJ1-6, reads DGGITQSPKYLFRKEGQNVTLSCEQNLNHDAMYWYRQDPGQGLRLIYYSQIVNDFQKGDIAEGYSVSREKKESFPLTVTSAQKNPTAFYLCASSAPRQGVNSPLHFGNGTRLTVT.

The J gene is TRBJ2-1, the V gene TRBV7-3; TRBD2 matches at 13 bases. V shed 5 bases and J 10 bases; nucleotides not matched to a gene: 5. The CDR3 length is 14 residues. The V gene's germline CDR1 is SGHTA and CDR2 FQGTGA. This CDR3 reads CASSTGLAGVEQFF. The DNA for the CDR3 is TGTGCCAGCAGCACTGGACTAGCGGGGGTCGAGCAGTTCTTC.

V is TRBV5-1 and J is TRBJ2-5; D is uncertain. CDR3 length: 13 amino acids. The V gene lost 1 base and the J gene lost 5 bases, with 9 bases spanning the gap. Germline V gives CDR1 SGHRS, CDR2 YFSETQ. CDR3: CASSLPRLETQYF. CDR3 nucleotides: TGCGCCAGCAGCTTGCCCAGACTGGAGACCCAGTACTTC.

This chain uses TRBV13 with TRBJ1-2, with 11 nucleotides matching TRBD1. The CDR3 contains 17 residues. V lost 4 bases, J lost 3 bases, and 10 bases stayed unmatched. In germline, CDR1 is PRHDT, CDR2 FYEKMQ (reference sequence). The chain's CDR3 is CASSSLPGQGVHYGYTF. CDR3 DNA: TGTGCCAGCAGCTCTCTCCCGGGACAGGGGGTCCACTATGGCTACACCTTC. Full variable domain (missing parts from reference TRBV13 and TRBJ1-2): AAGVIQSPRHLIKEKRETATLKCYPIPRHDTVYWYQQGPGQDPQFLISFYEKMQSDKGSIPDRFSAQQFSDYHSELNMSSLELGDSALYFCASSSLPGQGVHYGYTFGSGTRLTVV.